This TCR beta chain was recovered during a study of radiotherapy plus CTLA-4 blockade in lung cancer. Sequencing used immunoSEQ multiplex PCR; TCRdb keeps in-frame clones, though not all of them. The table records about 73,000 clones, roughly 87% of them present only once. General study points: Expansion in blood of tumor-derived TCR clones was seen after radiotherapy plus ipilimumab.

With respect to this clone: Its antigen remains unidentified.

People whose metastatic non-small-cell lung cancer was chemo-refractory got focal radiation along with CTLA-4 blockade by ipilimumab. This material consisted of peripheral blood, taken from a patient treated with radiotherapy plus ipilimumab. This clonotype was sampled from a human donor with non-small cell lung cancer that progressed on radiotherapy plus ipilimumab.

This CDR3 is CASSRRRQGALSNNEQFF. In nucleotides, the CDR3 is TGCGCCAGCAGCCGAAGACGACAGGGGGCGCTTAGCAACAATGAGCAGTTCTTC. The chain couples TRBV4-1 to TRBJ2-1; 10 positions match TRBD1. This CDR3 contains 18 residues. Per the germline V gene, CDR1 is MGHRA and CDR2 is YSYEKL. V trimming: 4 bases; J trimming: 5 bases; junction bases outside the gene matches: 14.